Listed below are T cell receptor beta chains from one sample, sequenced in a study of CD8 T cells in ankylosing spondylitis. One entry per CDR3 protein results from TCRdb running MiXCR on the 5' RACE reads. The repertoire holds tens of thousands of distinct CDR3 sequences, with 7.2% as singletons. Material for sequencing was blood, either unsorted or a sorted T cell fraction (not recorded which). These receptors were taken from a male donor with ankylosing spondylitis or in good health (not recorded which). Each CDR3 is given with its conserved first and last residue. The D gene is left open where the match is weak. Clone size is not always given. Where it is, it says once, few, many or a class for expanded clones.

clone_size d_call j_call v_call cdr3_nt cdr3_aa
. . TRBJ2-2 TRBV5-4 TGTGCCAGCAGCTTGGCGAGCGTCTCCGGGGAGCTGTTTTTT CASSLASVSGELFF
many . TRBJ2-4 TRBV4-1 TGCGCCAGCAGCCAAGGGTACGGTGCGGCCAAAAACATTCAGTACTTC CASSQGYGAAKNIQYF
many . TRBJ2-7 TRBV3-1 TGTGCCAGCAGCCAAGGACAGGCGGGTATCTACGAGCAGTACTTC CASSQGQAGIYEQYF
many . TRBJ2-5 TRBV6-5 TGTGCCAGCAGGGACAGCAGACAAGAGACCCAGTACTTC CASRDSRQETQYF
many . TRBJ1-1 TRBV14 TGTGCCAGCAGCCAAGATAGTACCGCCTCTGCTGAAGCTTTCTTT CASSQDSTASAEAFF
. TRBD2 TRBJ2-1 TRBV29-1 TGCAGCGTGGGGACTAGCGGAAACAATGAGCAGTTCTTC CSVGTSGNNEQFF
many TRBD2 TRBJ2-1 TRBV20-1 TGCAGTGCTAGAACTAGCGGTTCCTACAATGAGCAGTTCTTC CSARTSGSYNEQFF
many TRBD2 TRBJ2-7 TRBV27 TGTGCCAGCAGGCCTCCATCAGCGGGGCCCGGGTGGTACGAGCAGTACTTC CASRPPSAGPGWYEQYF
many . TRBJ1-2 TRBV3-1 TGTGCCAGCAGCCCAGGTTTGGGGGTTGGCTACACCTTC CASSPGLGVGYTF
many . TRBJ2-1 TRBV19 TGTGCCAGTAGTATCCAGCCGATCTCCTACAATGAGCAGTTCTTC CASSIQPISYNEQFF
many . TRBJ1-4 TRBV10-3 TGTGCCATCAGTGACAGGATGAGTGAAAAACTGTTTTTT CAISDRMSEKLFF
many . TRBJ2-2 TRBV14 TGTGCCAGCAGCCTGACAGTTAACACCGGGGAGCTGTTTTTT CASSLTVNTGELFF
many . TRBJ2-6 TRBV25-1 TGTGCCAGCCAGAGCTCTGGGGCCAACGTCCTGACTTTC CASQSSGANVLTF
many . TRBJ2-1 TRBV18 TGTGCCAGCTCACAACAGGGATTTACAAGCTCCTACAATGAGCAGTTCTTC CASSQQGFTSSYNEQFF
many . TRBJ2-7 TRBV12-3/TRBV12-4 TGTGCCAGCACCCTTGGGGCGGGGGCAAGGGAGCAGTACTTC CASTLGAGAREQYF